Listed below are T cell receptor beta chains from one sample, sequenced in a study of blood T cell repertoires in COVID-19. Method: immunoSEQ multiplex PCR; TCRdb's copy keeps in-frame clones and lacks some. The sample lists about 300,000 clones; 85% were seen once. The sample consisted of PBMCs or T cells enriched from blood (not recorded which). The receptors were sampled from a young woman who had been exposed to COVID-19. The CDR3 runs from the conserved cysteine through the conserved F or W. The D gene is left open where the match is weak. The listing skips clone size in some rows; elsewhere it reads once, few, many or a size class.

V	D	J	size	DNA	CDR3
TRBV28	TRBD1	TRBJ2-7	-	TGTGCCAGCAGTTTACGGACAGGGGGTTACGAGCAGTACTTC	CASSLRTGGYEQYF
TRBV11-1	TRBD2	TRBJ2-2	-	TGTGCCAGCAGCCCTCTAGCGGGAGACGGCGGGGAGCTGTTTTTT	CASSPLAGDGGELFF
TRBV21-1	-	TRBJ2-7	-	TGTGCCAGCAGCAAAGGGGGCACAATCTACGAGCAGTACTTC	CASSKGGTIYEQYF
TRBV12-5	TRBD2	TRBJ2-1	-	TGTGCTAGTGGCCTCGGGACTAGCGGGTACAATGAGCAGTTCTTC	CASGLGTSGYNEQFF
TRBV4-3	-	TRBJ2-7	-	TGCGCCAGCAGCCTTTACACTTCGGGGACCTACGAGCAGTACTTC	CASSLYTSGTYEQYF
TRBV4-3	TRBD1	TRBJ1-5	-	TGCGCCAGCAGCCCACAGATCGGGACAGAAACTTCGCCCCAGCATTTT	CASSPQIGTETSPQHF
TRBV28	-	TRBJ2-1	-	TGTGCCAGCAGTTTCCATGAGCGGACTTTCAATGAGCAGTTCTTC	CASSFHERTFNEQFF
TRBV7-2	-	TRBJ1-2	-	TGTGCCAGCAGCCCCTACAGACAACCCCATGCTGACCTCTTC	CASSPYRQPHADLF
TRBV2	TRBD1	TRBJ1-4	-	TGTGCCAGCAGTCGCGACAGGGGAAAACTGTTTTTT	CASSRDRGKLFF
TRBV27	TRBD1	TRBJ1-3	few	TGTGCCAGCAGCAAAAATACAGGGGCAAGCTCTGGAAACACCATATATTTT	CASSKNTGASSGNTIYF
TRBV5-1	TRBD2	TRBJ2-3	-	TGCGCCAGTCAAATACCTGTGGGAGGGAGCACAGATACGCAGTATTTT	CASQIPVGGSTDTQYF
TRBV27	TRBD1	TRBJ1-2	-	TGTGCCAGCAGTCCCCGGACAGGACTGAACTATGGCTACACCTTC	CASSPRTGLNYGYTF
TRBV5-1	TRBD1	TRBJ1-1	-	TGCGCCAGCAGCCTTCGACAGGGCGGAACTGAAGCTTTCTTT	CASSLRQGGTEAFF
TRBV2	TRBD1	TRBJ1-2	-	TGTGCCAGCAGGGGACACTCGGGACAGCGCCCCTATGGCTACACCTTC	CASRGHSGQRPYGYTF
TRBV9	-	TRBJ2-3	-	TGTGCCAGCAGCGTAGGGAGAGATACGCAGTATTTT	CASSVGRDTQYF
TRBV6-5	TRBD1	TRBJ1-2	-	TGTGCCAGCAGTTACAGGACAGGGGGCTTTGTCTATGGCTACACCTTC	CASSYRTGGFVYGYTF
TRBV9	TRBD1	TRBJ2-5	once	TGTGCCAGCAGCGCCGGGACAGGGGAAGAGACCCAGTACTTC	CASSAGTGEETQYF
TRBV7-2	TRBD1	TRBJ1-6	-	TGTGCCAGCAGCTCCGGACAGGGGGGACGGTCACCCCTCCACTTT	CASSSGQGGRSPLHF
TRBV4-2	-	TRBJ2-7	-	TGTGCCAGCAGCCCTATGGGCTCACAGGGAGGGCTCTCCTACGAGCAGTACTTC	CASSPMGSQGGLSYEQYF
TRBV2	TRBD2	TRBJ2-7	-	TGTGCCAGCGGACTAGCGGGAGGGCCTCAGGCCTACGAGCAGTACTTC	CASGLAGGPQAYEQYF
TRBV7-3	-	TRBJ2-1	-	TGTGCCAGCAGCTCCTTTTCCGGCTCCTACAATGAGCAGTTCTTC	CASSSFSGSYNEQFF
TRBV19	TRBD1	TRBJ2-7	few	TGTGCCAGTAGTGGATGGGGACAGGTCAGGAGCTACGAGCAGTACTTC	CASSGWGQVRSYEQYF
TRBV5-8	-	TRBJ1-4	-	TGTGCCAGCAGCTCGGGGAGGTCAACTAATGAAAAACTGTTTTTT	CASSSGRSTNEKLFF
TRBV11-2	TRBD1	TRBJ1-6	-	TGTGCCAGCAGCCCGGGACAGGGGAATTCACCCCTCCACTTT	CASSPGQGNSPLHF
TRBV2	TRBD1	TRBJ1-2	-	TGTGCCAGCAGGAACCCTTCACAGGGGGGTAGCTATGGCTACACCTTC	CASRNPSQGGSYGYTF
TRBV5-6	-	TRBJ1-5	once	TGTGCCAGCAGCCGTACAGGTAGGCAGCCCCAGCATTTT	CASSRTGRQPQHF
TRBV6-6	TRBD2	TRBJ2-7	-	TGTGCCAGCAGTCTGCTAGCGGGGGACCCCTACGAGCAGTACTTC	CASSLLAGDPYEQYF
TRBV9	TRBD1	TRBJ1-1	-	TGTGCCAGCAGCGTATTAAATCGGGACAGTGAAGCTTTCTTT	CASSVLNRDSEAFF
TRBV12-5	TRBD2	TRBJ2-2	-	TGTGCTAGTGGTTGGGTCGGACTAGCGGGGGGGAGGAACACCGGGGAGCTGTTTTTT	CASGWVGLAGGRNTGELFF
TRBV12-3/TRBV12-4	-	TRBJ2-7	-	TGTGCCAGCAGCCGGGACACCTCCTACGAGCAGTACTTC	CASSRDTSYEQYF
TRBV13	-	TRBJ1-1	-	TGTGCCAGCAAAAGATCTTCGGGAGGGTACACTGAAGCTTTCTTT	CASKRSSGGYTEAFF
TRBV5-6	-	TRBJ1-2	-	TGTGCCAGCGCCGTTCGGGGGAGGGGCTACACCTTC	CASAVRGRGYTF
TRBV9	TRBD2	TRBJ2-5	-	TGTGCCAGCAGCGTAGAGGGAGCGGGAGTTTTTAAAGAGACCCAGTACTTC	CASSVEGAGVFKETQYF
TRBV12-5	TRBD2	TRBJ2-1	-	TGTGCTAGTTCTAGTGGGACTAGCGTTTACAATGAGCAGTTCTTC	CASSSGTSVYNEQFF
TRBV12-3/TRBV12-4	-	TRBJ1-1	-	TGTGCCAGCAGTCGGGGGAACACTGAAGCTTTCTTT	CASSRGNTEAFF
TRBV9	-	TRBJ1-2	once	TGTGCCAGCAGCGTAGTTCCAGAAGCTAACTATGGCTACACCTTC	CASSVVPEANYGYTF
TRBV18	TRBD1	TRBJ2-1	once	TGTGCCAGCTCACTCTCCGGGACAGGTTTTTACAATGAGCAGTTCTTC	CASSLSGTGFYNEQFF
TRBV11-3	TRBD2	TRBJ2-3	-	TGTGCCAGCTCCGGGACTAGCGGGGCCTATAGCACAGATACGCAGTATTTT	CASSGTSGAYSTDTQYF
TRBV3-1/TRBV3-2	-	TRBJ2-7	-	TGTGCCAGCAGCCAGGGGGCGCGTTACGAGCAGTACTTC	CASSQGARYEQYF
TRBV25-1	-	TRBJ1-2	once	TGTGCCAGCAGTACTACACAGGGTAATGATGGCTACACCTTC	CASSTTQGNDGYTF
TRBV12-3/TRBV12-4	-	TRBJ1-2	-	TGTGCCAGCAATATTGGACTAACGAGCGGCTACACCTTC	CASNIGLTSGYTF
TRBV2	-	TRBJ1-1	-	TGTGCCACCCAAGGGGCTGTCATGAACACTGAAGCTTTCTTT	CATQGAVMNTEAFF
TRBV9	TRBD2	TRBJ2-1	-	TGTGCCAGCAGCGTCTGGACTAGCGGGGGCTACAATGAGCAGTTCTTC	CASSVWTSGGYNEQFF
TRBV19	TRBD1	TRBJ2-7	once	TGTGCCAGTACCCCACAGGGGAGACCCACCTACGAGCAGTACTTC	CASTPQGRPTYEQYF
TRBV10-1	-	TRBJ2-7	-	TGCGCCAGCAGCGTACTAGGAGCGGGGCAGTACTTC	CASSVLGAGQYF
TRBV30	-	TRBJ2-2	-	TGTGCCTGTACAAACCGCGGAAACACCGGGGAGCTGTTTTTT	CACTNRGNTGELFF
TRBV2	-	TRBJ1-2	-	TGTGCCAGCATCCAGGGCAGCGACTATGGCTACACCTTC	CASIQGSDYGYTF
TRBV30	TRBD2	TRBJ2-1	-	TGTGCCTGGAGTCGTAGCGGGAGGTACAATGAGCAGTTCTTC	CAWSRSGRYNEQFF
TRBV13	TRBD1	TRBJ1-1	-	TGTGCCAGCAGCTATGGGGGGACAGGGGGCGATTGGACTGAAGCTTTCTTT	CASSYGGTGGDWTEAFF
TRBV7-3	-	TRBJ2-1	-	TGTGCCAGCAGGGGGAGAAGCGATGAGCAGTTCTTC	CASRGRSDEQFF
TRBV5-1	TRBD1	TRBJ2-1	-	TGCGCCAGCAGCTTGGGACAGGGGGGCAACAATGAGCAGTTCTTC	CASSLGQGGNNEQFF
TRBV9	-	TRBJ1-2	-	TGTGCCAGCAGCCCACACGCCATCCGAACTGGCTACACCTTC	CASSPHAIRTGYTF
TRBV25-1	TRBD2	TRBJ2-3	-	TGTGCCAGCAGTGGGCTAGCGGGGGCCAAGCTAACTACGCAGTATTTT	CASSGLAGAKLTTQYF
TRBV5-6	-	TRBJ1-2	-	TGTGCCAGCTTCTCCGACTGGTTCTATGGCTACACCTTC	CASFSDWFYGYTF
TRBV6-1	-	TRBJ1-5	-	TGTGCCAGCAGTGAAAACAGGCCCCCAAATCAGCCCCAGCATTTT	CASSENRPPNQPQHF
TRBV9	-	TRBJ1-5	-	TGTGCCAGCAGCGTAGGTGGGCAGGGTGTGCAGCCCCAGCATTTT	CASSVGGQGVQPQHF
TRBV28	-	TRBJ2-5	-	TGTGCCAGCAGTACCCGCACAGGACATAGCCGGGAGACCCAGTACTTC	CASSTRTGHSRETQYF
TRBV7-2	-	TRBJ1-2	-	TGTGCCAGCAGCTCCCTATTCCCTCTCTATGGCTACACCTTC	CASSSLFPLYGYTF
TRBV11-2	-	TRBJ2-5	-	TGTGCCAGCAGCTTAGTCGCCGGACGGAGGGAAGAGACCCAGTACTTC	CASSLVAGRREETQYF
TRBV9	-	TRBJ2-3	-	TGTGCCAGCAGCGTACTGCGGGGAACCCACACAGATACGCAGTATTTT	CASSVLRGTHTDTQYF